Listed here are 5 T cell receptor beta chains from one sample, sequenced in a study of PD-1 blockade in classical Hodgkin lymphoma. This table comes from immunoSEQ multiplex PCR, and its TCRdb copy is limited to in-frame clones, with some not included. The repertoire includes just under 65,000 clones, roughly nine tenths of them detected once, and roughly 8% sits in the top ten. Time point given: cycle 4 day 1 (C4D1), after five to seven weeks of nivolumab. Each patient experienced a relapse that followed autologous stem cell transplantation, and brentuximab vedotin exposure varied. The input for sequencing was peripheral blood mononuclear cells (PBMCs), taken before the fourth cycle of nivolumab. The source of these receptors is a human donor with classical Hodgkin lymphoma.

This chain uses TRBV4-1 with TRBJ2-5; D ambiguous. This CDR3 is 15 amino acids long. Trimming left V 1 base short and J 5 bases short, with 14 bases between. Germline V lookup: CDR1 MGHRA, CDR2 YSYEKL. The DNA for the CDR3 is TGCGCCAGCAGCCAAGTGGCAGGCGGTTGGGAGACCCAGTACTTC. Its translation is CASSQVAGGWETQYF.

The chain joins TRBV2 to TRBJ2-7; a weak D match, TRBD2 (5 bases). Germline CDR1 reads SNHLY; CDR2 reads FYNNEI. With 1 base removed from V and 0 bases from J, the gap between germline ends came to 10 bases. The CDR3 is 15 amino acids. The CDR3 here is CASSEGVGSSYEQYF. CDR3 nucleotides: TGTGCCAGCAGTGAAGGTGTAGGGAGCTCCTACGAGCAGTACTTC.

CDR3 DNA sequence: TGTGCCAGCAGCTTAATTCTAGGGGGGCCTAATGAGCAGTTCTTC. It encodes CASSLILGGPNEQFF. J is TRBJ2-1 and V is TRBV7-6; D is tentatively TRBD1 or TRBD2 (6 bases each). CDR1 and CDR2 (germline): SGHVS, FNYEAQ. The V gene lost 2 bases and the J gene lost 7 bases, with 15 bases spanning the gap. CDR3 length: 15 amino acids.

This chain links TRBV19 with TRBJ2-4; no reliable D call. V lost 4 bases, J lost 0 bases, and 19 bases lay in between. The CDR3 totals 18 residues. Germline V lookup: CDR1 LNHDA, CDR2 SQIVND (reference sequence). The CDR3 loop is CASSSLVPESLAKNIQYF. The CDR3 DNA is TGTGCCAGTAGTAGCCTCGTCCCGGAGTCACTAGCCAAAAACATTCAGTACTTC.

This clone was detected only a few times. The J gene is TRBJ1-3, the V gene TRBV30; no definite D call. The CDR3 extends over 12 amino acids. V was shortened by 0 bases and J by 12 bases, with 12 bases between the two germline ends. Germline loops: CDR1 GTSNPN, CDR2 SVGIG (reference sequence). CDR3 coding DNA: TGTGCCTGGAGTGTCATAAGGGCGAACATATATTTT. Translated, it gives CAWSVIRANIYF.